The clone carrying this T cell receptor beta chain was observed at least ten times. Its antigen remains unknown. In making TCR beta libraries, quantitative 5'-RACE with molecular barcodes was used. TCRdb itself ran the 5' RACE reads through MiXCR, one entry per CDR3 protein. Here the sample spans about 240,000 distinct CDR3 sequences, 8.6% being singletons. Germline lookup yields CDR1 KGHDR and CDR2 SFDVKD. The CDR3 is made up of 15 amino acids. V lost 3 bases to trimming and J lost 1 base, with 12 bases between them. The data belong to a study of CD8 T cells in ankylosing spondylitis. General study results and limits: For ankylosing spondylitis blood, a TCR beta motif of eight or nine highly homologous variants appeared characteristic. There was reportedly significant enrichment of clones that were disease-linked in matched ankylosing spondylitis synovial fluid. Disease-linked clones displayed a CD8+ phenotype and appeared relatively rarely in peripheral blood.

This rearrangement joins TRBV24-1 to TRBJ2-7, with a weak D call TRBD1 (7 bases). The clonotype was recovered from a male donor with ankylosing spondylitis or in good health (not recorded which). The sample taken for sequencing was blood, either unsorted or a sorted T cell fraction (not recorded which). The CDR3 protein is CATSDPRDSSYEQYF. The CDR3 coding sequence is TGTGCCACCAGTGATCCGCGGGACAGTTCCTACGAGCAGTACTTC.